The 18 T cell receptor beta chains listed next were all sequenced from one sample in a study of blood T cell repertoires in COVID-19 (dated by TCRdb to about 2020). Library creation used the immunoSEQ multiplex PCR assay. The immuneACCESS repertoire file appears here via TCRdb, limited to in-frame rearrangements. These files lack a portion of the clones; in checked studies, under half of the deficit traces to unresolved V genes, and the cause of the others is not known. Within this sample are 150,000 to 200,000 clones, with roughly 80% of them counted one time only. The ten largest account for approximately 7.8% of the sample. Sequenced: peripheral blood. The receptors originated from a woman aged 55 to 70 with COVID-19, enrolled during active disease.

The chain is built from TRBV3-1 (or the pseudogene TRBV3-2) and TRBJ2-1, with D perhaps TRBD2 (6 bases). The ends were cut back, 3 bases at V and 7 bases at J, with 19 bases in the middle. The CDR3 totals 16 residues. Germline CDR1 is LGHDT and CDR2 is YNNKEL (reference sequence). CDR3 coding DNA: TGTGCCAGCAGCCAGTTACCGGGACTGAGCATGAATGAGCAGTTCTTC. It yields the protein CASSQLPGLSMNEQFF.

The chain links TRBV5-4 to TRBJ1-5; D gene ambiguous. In germline, CDR1 is SGHNT, CDR2 YYREEE (reference sequence). CDR3 length: 15 residues. Trimming removed 0 bases from V and 0 bases from J, with 7 bases in between. The chain's CDR3 is CASSLAGNSNQPQHF. CDR3 in DNA: TGTGCCAGCAGCTTGGCCGGGAATAGCAATCAGCCCCAGCATTTT.

The rearrangement uses TRBV29-1 and TRBJ2-3, with no clear D. V was pared by 4 bases and J by 0 bases, with 5 bases between. Per germline, CDR1 SQVTM and CDR2 ANQGSEA. The CDR3 loop spans 12 amino acids. The CDR3 coding sequence is TGCAGCGTTGTAACTAGCACAGATACGCAGTATTTT. Translating it yields CSVVTSTDTQYF.

The sample holds one count of this clone. The rearrangement joins TRBV4-1 to TRBJ1-1; perhaps TRBD1 as D (6 bases). Trimming took 0 bases from V and 3 from J, leaving 11 bases between them. The V gene's germline CDR1 is MGHRA and CDR2 YSYEKL. The CDR3 extends over 15 amino acids. The DNA for the CDR3 is TGCGCCAGCAGCCAAGAAACAGGGAGGGACACTGAAGCTTTCTTT. Amino acid sequence: CASSQETGRDTEAFF.

The chain recombines TRBV11-2 with TRBJ1-5; weak D call: TRBD1 (5 bases). Germline V lookup: CDR1 SGHAT, CDR2 FQNNGV. Trimming shortened V by 2 bases and J by 7 bases, and 6 bases separated the two germline ends. The CDR3 is 12 residues long. CDR3 coding DNA: TGTGCCAGCAGCTTATCAGGGCAGCCCCAGCATTTT. Encoded protein: CASSLSGQPQHF.

This chain joins TRBV15 and TRBJ2-1, with 8 bases that match TRBD2. CDR1 LNHNV and CDR2 YYDKDF come from the germline V gene (reference sequence). Trimming at V came to 3 bases and at J to 8 bases, leaving 9 bases not matched to a gene. The CDR3 runs 15 residues. The CDR3 DNA follows: TGTGCCACCAGCAGTCCCGGACTAGCCCGCGATGAGCAGTTCTTC. Protein: CATSSPGLARDEQFF.

The V call is TRBV5-1, the J call TRBJ1-4, with 12 nucleotides matching TRBD1. Per germline, CDR1 SGHRS and CDR2 YFSETQ. The J segment lost 8 bases and the V segment lost 4 bases, leaving 6 bases of the junction unmatched. CDR3 size: 15 residues. The CDR3 nucleotides are TGCGCCAGCAGCGGGGGACAGGGGGCCGGCGAAAAACTGTTTTTT. Its translation: CASSGGQGAGEKLFF.

CDR3 coding DNA: TGTGCCAGCAGCCCCGTCACAGCGGCCTACAATGAGCAGTTCTTC. Translated: CASSPVTAAYNEQFF. This chain uses TRBV7-2 with TRBJ2-1; D is perhaps TRBD2 (5 bases). The CDR3 consists of 15 residues. Germline assignment: CDR1 SGHTA and CDR2 FQGNSA. V gave up 5 bases and J gave up 2 bases, with 13 bases separating them. Full variable domain (missing parts from reference TRBV7-2 and TRBJ2-1): GAGVSQSPSNKVTEKGKDVELRCDPISGHTALYWYRQSLGQGLEFLIYFQGNSAPDKSGLPSDRFSAERTGGSVSTLTIQRTQQEDSAVYLCASSPVTAAYNEQFFGPGTRLTVL.

The chain combines TRBV4-1 with TRBJ1-3; D unresolved. Trimming removed 0 bases at V and 8 bases at J, with 8 bases between. The CDR3 runs 13 residues. CDR1 is MGHRA and CDR2 is YSYEKL in the germline V gene. CDR3 nucleotide sequence: TGCGCCAGCAGCCAAGAGTCGGGATACACCATATATTTT. It translates to CASSQESGYTIYF.

The chain combines TRBV7-2 with TRBJ2-3, with D possibly TRBD1 on 6 matching bases. The CDR3 totals 15 residues. V lost 1 base to trimming and J lost 0 bases, with 8 bases between them. CDR1 and CDR2 (germline): SGHTA, FQGNSA. CDR3 in amino acids: CASSLDRASTDTQYF. CDR3 coding DNA: TGTGCCAGCAGCTTAGACAGGGCCAGCACAGATACGCAGTATTTT.

This chain links TRBV7-6 with TRBJ1-1; D may be TRBD1 (6 bases). The germline V and J ends were trimmed by 0 bases and 1 base, with 9 bases remaining between them. The germline V gene encodes CDR1 SGHVS and CDR2 FNYEAQ. The CDR3 is made up of 15 amino acids. CDR3 loop: CASSLAETGNTEAFF. In DNA, the CDR3 is TGTGCCAGCAGCTTAGCCGAGACAGGGAACACTGAAGCTTTCTTT.

The chain employs TRBV10-3 and TRBJ1-3, with 10 bases fitting TRBD1. CDR3 length: 18 residues. J gave up 3 bases and V 6 bases, and 14 bases lay outside the gene matches. Germline values: CDR1 ENHRY, CDR2 SYGVKD. The CDR3, as DNA: TGTGCCATCAGCTTCGCGACAGGGGGCGCGGTGGGTGGAAACACCATATATTTT. Its translation: CAISFATGGAVGGNTIYF.

This clone was detected once. The chain carries TRBV5-1 and TRBJ2-3, with unresolved D. Trimming removed 0 bases from V and 4 bases from J, with 3 bases in between. This CDR3 is 12 amino acids long. Germline CDR1 and CDR2: SGHRS and YFSETQ. CDR3 amino acids: CASSLVSDTQYF. Here the CDR3 DNA reads TGCGCCAGCAGCTTGGTCTCAGATACGCAGTATTTT.

This clone was observed a few times. The chain couples TRBV6-1 to TRBJ2-1; 7 bases are shared with TRBD1. CDR1 and CDR2 (germline): MNHNS, SASEGT. Trimming at V came to 3 bases and at J to 15 bases, leaving 11 bases not matched to a gene. The CDR3 loop spans 13 amino acids. The DNA for the CDR3 is TGTGCCAGCAGTGATGGACAGGCGACTTTTATGTTCTTC. Encoded protein: CASSDGQATFMFF.

The chain carries TRBV28 and TRBJ1-5; D is uncertain. The CDR3 runs 15 residues. V was pared by 3 bases and J by 2 bases, with 11 bases between. Per the germline V gene, CDR1 is MDHEN and CDR2 is SYDVKM. In DNA, the CDR3 is TGTGCCAGCAGTTTTCCCGAGGGAGGCAATCAGCCCCAGCATTTT. This encodes CASSFPEGGNQPQHF.

The chain recombines TRBV25-1 with TRBJ2-1; D remains ambiguous. V gave up 8 bases and J gave up 3 bases, with 5 bases separating them. CDR1 and CDR2 from the germline V gene are MGHDK and SYGVNS. This CDR3 has 11 amino acids. CDR3 bases: TGTGCCAGCTCACACTACAATGAGCAGTTCTTC. It specifies CASSHYNEQFF.

In this sample, this clone turned up once. V usage is TRBV19 and J usage is TRBJ1-1, with 7 bases identical to TRBD1. Germline CDR1 reads LNHDA; CDR2 reads SQIVND (reference sequence). The ends lost 3 bases at V and 5 bases at J; junction bases unmatched: 6. The length of the CDR3 is 14 residues. CDR3 sequence reads: CASSIWGRGTEAFF. In nucleotides, the CDR3 is TGTGCCAGTAGTATCTGGGGCAGGGGGACTGAAGCTTTCTTT. The full variable domain, rest sourced from reference TRBV19 and TRBJ1-1, is DGGITQSPKYLFRKEGQNVTLSCEQNLNHDAMYWYRQDPGQGLRLIYYSQIVNDFQKGDIAEGYSVSREKKESFPLTVTSAQKNPTAFYLCASSIWGRGTEAFFGQGTRLTVV.

In this sample, this clone turned up once. V is TRBV19 and J is TRBJ1-5, with 8 bases fitting TRBD1. This CDR3 is 14 amino acids long. Trimming removed 4 bases from V and 2 bases from J; junction bases left unmatched: 1. Per the germline V gene, CDR1 is LNHDA and CDR2 is SQIVND (reference sequence). In DNA, the CDR3 is TGTGCCAGTAGTACACAGGGGGGCAATCAGCCCCAGCATTTT. Protein: CASSTQGGNQPQHF.